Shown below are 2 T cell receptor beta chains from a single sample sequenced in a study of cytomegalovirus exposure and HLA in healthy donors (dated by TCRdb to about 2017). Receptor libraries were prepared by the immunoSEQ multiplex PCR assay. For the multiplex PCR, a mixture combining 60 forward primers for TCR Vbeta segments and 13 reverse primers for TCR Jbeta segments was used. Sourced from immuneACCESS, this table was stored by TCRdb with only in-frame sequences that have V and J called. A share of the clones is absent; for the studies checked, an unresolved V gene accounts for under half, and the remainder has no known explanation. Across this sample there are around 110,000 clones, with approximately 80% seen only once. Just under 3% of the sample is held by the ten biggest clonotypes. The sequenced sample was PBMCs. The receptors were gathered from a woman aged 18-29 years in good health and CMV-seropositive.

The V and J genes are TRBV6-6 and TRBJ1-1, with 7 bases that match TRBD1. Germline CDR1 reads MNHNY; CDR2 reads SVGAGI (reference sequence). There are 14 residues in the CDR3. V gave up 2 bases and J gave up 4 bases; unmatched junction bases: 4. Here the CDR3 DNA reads TGTGCCAGCAGTTACGGGACAGCTAGCACTGAAGCTTTCTTT. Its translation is CASSYGTASTEAFF.

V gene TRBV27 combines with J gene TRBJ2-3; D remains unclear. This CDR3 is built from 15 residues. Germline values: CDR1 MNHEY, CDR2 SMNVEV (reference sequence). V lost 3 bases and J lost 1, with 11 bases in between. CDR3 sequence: CASSFFLEGTDTQYF. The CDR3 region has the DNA TGTGCCAGCAGTTTTTTTCTAGAGGGCACAGATACGCAGTATTTT.